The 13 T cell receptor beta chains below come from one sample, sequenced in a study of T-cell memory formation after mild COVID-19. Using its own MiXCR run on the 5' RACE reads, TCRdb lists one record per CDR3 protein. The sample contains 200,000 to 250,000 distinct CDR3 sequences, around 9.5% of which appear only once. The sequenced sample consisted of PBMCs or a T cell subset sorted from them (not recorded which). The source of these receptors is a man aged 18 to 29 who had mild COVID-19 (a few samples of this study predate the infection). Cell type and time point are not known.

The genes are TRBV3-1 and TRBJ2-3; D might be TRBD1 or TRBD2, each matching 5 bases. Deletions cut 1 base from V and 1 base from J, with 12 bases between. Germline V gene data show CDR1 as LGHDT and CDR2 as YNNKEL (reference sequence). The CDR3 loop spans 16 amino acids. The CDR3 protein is CASSQVGLARTDTQYF. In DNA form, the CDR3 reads TGTGCCAGCAGCCAAGTGGGGCTAGCACGCACAGATACGCAGTATTTT.

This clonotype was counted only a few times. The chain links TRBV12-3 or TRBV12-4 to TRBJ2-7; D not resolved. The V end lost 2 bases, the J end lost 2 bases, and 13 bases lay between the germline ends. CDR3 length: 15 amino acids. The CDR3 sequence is CASSLKLGTAYEQYF. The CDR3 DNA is TGTGCCAGCAGTTTAAAGCTAGGCACAGCCTACGAGCAGTACTTC.

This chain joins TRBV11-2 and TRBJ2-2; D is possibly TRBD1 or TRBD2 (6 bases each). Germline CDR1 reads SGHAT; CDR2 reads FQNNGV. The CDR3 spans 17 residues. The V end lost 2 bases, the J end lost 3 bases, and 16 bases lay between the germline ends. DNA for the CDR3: TGTGCCAGCAGCTTAAGGGGGGACATCTCTTACACCGGGGAGCTGTTTTTT. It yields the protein CASSLRGDISYTGELFF.

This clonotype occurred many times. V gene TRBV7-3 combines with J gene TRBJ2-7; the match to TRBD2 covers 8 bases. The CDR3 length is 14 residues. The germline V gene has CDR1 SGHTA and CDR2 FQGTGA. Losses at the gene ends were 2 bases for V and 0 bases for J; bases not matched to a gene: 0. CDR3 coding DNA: TGTGCCAGCAGCTTAGCGGGGGGCTCCTACGAGCAGTACTTC. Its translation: CASSLAGGSYEQYF.

In nucleotides, the CDR3 is TGTGCCAGCAGTGAACAGGGATTACTCTACGAGCAGTACTTC. As protein: CASSEQGLLYEQYF. This sequence joins TRBV2 and TRBJ2-7; maybe TRBD1 (5 bases). Germline V CDR1 and CDR2: SNHLY, FYNNEI. V lost 2 bases, J lost 3 bases, and 11 bases lay in between. The CDR3 covers 14 residues.

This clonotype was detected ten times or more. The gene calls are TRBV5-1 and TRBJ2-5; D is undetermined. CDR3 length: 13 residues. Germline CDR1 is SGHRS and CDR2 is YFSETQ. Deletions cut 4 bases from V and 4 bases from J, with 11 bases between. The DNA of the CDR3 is TGCGCCAGCAGCGCCGGCGTGGGAGAGACCCAGTACTTC. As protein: CASSAGVGETQYF.

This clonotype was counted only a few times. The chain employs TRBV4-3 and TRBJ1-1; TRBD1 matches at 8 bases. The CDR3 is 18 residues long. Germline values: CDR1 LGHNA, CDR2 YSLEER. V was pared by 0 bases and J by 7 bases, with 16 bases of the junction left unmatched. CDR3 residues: CASSQEGAGGVVVGEAFF. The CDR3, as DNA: TGCGCCAGCAGCCAAGAAGGGGCAGGGGGCGTAGTGGTTGGTGAAGCTTTCTTT.

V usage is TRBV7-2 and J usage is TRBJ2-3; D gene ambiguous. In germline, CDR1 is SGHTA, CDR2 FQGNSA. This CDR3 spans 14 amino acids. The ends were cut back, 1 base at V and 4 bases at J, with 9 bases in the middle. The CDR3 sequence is CASSLVWRADTQYF. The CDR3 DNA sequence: TGTGCCAGCAGCTTAGTATGGCGAGCAGATACGCAGTATTTT.

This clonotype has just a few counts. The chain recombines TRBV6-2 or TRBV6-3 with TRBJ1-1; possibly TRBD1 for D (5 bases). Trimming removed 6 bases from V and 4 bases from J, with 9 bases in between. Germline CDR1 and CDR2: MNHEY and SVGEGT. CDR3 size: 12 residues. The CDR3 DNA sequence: TGTGCCAGCAGGCACGGGGCCACTGAAGCTTTCTTT. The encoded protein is CASRHGATEAFF.

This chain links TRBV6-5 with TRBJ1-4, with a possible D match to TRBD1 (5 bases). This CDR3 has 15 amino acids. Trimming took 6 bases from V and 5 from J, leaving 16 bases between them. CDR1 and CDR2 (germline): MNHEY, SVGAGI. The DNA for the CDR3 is TGTGCCAGCAGCCGAGCAGACAGCCCAAATGAAAAACTGTTTTTT. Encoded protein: CASSRADSPNEKLFF.

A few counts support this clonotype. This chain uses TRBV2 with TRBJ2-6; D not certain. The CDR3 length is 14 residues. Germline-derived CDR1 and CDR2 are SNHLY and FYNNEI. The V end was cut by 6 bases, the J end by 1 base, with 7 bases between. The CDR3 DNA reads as TGTGCCAGCAGCCCCGAATCTGGGGCCAACGTCCTGACTTTC. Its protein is CASSPESGANVLTF.

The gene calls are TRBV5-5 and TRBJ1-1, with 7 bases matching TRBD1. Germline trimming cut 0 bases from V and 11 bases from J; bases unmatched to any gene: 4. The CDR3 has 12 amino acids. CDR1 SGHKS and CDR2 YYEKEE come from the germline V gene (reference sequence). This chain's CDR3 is CASSLAGGSAFF. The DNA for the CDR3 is TGTGCCAGCAGCTTGGCAGGGGGAAGCGCTTTCTTT.

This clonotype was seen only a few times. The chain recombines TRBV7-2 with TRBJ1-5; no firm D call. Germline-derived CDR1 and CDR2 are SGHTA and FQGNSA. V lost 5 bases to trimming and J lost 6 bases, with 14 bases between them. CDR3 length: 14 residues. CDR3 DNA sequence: TGTGCCAGCAGCCCGGGCCCCTCGTCTCAGCCCCAGCATTTT. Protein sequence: CASSPGPSSQPQHF.